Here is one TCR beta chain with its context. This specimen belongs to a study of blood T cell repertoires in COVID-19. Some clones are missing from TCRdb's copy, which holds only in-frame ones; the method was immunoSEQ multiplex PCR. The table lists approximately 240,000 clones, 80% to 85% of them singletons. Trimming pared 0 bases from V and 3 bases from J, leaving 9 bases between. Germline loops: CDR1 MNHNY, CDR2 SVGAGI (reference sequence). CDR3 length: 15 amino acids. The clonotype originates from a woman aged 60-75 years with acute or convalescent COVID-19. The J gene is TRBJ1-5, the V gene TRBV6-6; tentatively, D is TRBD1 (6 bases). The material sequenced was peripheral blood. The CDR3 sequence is CASSYSTGLNQPQHF. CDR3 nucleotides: TGTGCCAGCAGTTACTCAACAGGGCTCAATCAGCCCCAGCATTTT.